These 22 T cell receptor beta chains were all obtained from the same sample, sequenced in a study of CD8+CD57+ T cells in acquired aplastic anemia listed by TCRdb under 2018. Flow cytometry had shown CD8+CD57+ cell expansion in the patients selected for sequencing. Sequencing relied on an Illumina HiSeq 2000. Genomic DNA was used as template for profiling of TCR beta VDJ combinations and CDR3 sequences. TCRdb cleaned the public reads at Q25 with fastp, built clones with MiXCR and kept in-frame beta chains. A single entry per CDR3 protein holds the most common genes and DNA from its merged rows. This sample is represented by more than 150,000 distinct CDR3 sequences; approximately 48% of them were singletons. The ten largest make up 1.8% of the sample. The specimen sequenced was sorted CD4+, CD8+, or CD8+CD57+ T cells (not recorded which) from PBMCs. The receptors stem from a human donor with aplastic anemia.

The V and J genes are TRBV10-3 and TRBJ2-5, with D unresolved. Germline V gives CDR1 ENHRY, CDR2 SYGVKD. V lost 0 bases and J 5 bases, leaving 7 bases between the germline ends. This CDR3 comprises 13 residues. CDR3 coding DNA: TGTGCCATCAGTGAGTCCACTTTTGAGACCCAGTACTTC. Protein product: CAISESTFETQYF.

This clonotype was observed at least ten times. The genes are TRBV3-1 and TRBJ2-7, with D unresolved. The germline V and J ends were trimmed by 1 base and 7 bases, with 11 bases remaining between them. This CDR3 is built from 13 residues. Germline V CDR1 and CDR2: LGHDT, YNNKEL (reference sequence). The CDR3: CASSQGSLGEQYF. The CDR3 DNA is TGTGCCAGCAGCCAAGGGAGCCTGGGGGAGCAGTACTTC.

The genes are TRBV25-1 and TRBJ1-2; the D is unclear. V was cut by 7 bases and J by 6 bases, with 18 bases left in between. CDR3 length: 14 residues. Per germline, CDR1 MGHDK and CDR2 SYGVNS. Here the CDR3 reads CASTEGDRFNGYTF. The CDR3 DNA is TGTGCCAGCACCGAGGGAGATCGTTTTAATGGCTACACCTTC.

The CDR3 loop is CASSTPDRDREQYF. For the CDR3, the DNA is TGTGCCAGTAGTACCCCAGACAGGGATCGGGAGCAGTACTTC. The chain links TRBV19 to TRBJ2-7, with 7 positions matching TRBD1. Germline CDR1 is LNHDA and CDR2 is SQIVND (reference sequence). CDR3 length: 14 residues. V gave up 4 bases and J gave up 7 bases; unmatched junction bases: 10.

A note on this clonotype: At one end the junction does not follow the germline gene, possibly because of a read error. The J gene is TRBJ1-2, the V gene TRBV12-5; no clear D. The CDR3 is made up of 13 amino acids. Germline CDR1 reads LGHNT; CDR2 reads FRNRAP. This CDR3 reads CASGLEGSRGYTF. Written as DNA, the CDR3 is TGCGCTAGTGGTTTGGAGGGCTCCAGGGGCTACACCTTC.

Here the CDR3 reads CASSIITTGELFF. CDR3 nucleotide sequence: TGTGCCAGCAGTATAATTACCACCGGGGAGCTGTTTTTT. The rearrangement uses TRBV27 and TRBJ2-2; no definite D call. V lost 5 bases and J 4 bases, leaving 8 bases between the germline ends. Germline-derived CDR1 and CDR2 are MNHEY and SMNVEV (reference sequence). The CDR3 sequence is 13 residues long.

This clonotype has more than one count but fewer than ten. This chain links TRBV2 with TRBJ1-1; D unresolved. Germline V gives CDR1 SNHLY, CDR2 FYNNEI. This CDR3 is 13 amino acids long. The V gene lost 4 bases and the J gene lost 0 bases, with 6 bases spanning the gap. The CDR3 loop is CASSGSMNTEAFF. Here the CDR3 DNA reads TGTGCCAGCAGTGGGAGCATGAACACTGAAGCTTTCTTT. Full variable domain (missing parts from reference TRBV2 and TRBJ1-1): EPEVTQTPSHQVTQMGQEVILRCVPISNHLYFYWYRQILGQKVEFLVSFYNNEISEKSEIFDDQFSVERPDGSNFTLKIRSTKLEDSAMYFCASSGSMNTEAFFGQGTRLTVV.

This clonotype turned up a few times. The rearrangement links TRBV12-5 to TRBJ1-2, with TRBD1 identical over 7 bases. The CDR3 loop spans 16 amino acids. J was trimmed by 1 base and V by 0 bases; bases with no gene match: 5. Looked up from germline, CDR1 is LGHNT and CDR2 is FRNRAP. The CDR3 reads CASGLVQGFGNYGYTF. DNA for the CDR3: TGTGCTAGTGGTTTGGTACAGGGGTTTGGTAACTATGGCTACACCTTC.

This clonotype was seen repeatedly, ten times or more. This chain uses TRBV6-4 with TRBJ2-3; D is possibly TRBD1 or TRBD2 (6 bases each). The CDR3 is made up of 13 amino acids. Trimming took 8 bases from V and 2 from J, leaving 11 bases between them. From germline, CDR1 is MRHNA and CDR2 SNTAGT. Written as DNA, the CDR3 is TGTGCCAGCGGTGCGGGACACACAGATACGCAGTATTTT. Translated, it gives CASGAGHTDTQYF.

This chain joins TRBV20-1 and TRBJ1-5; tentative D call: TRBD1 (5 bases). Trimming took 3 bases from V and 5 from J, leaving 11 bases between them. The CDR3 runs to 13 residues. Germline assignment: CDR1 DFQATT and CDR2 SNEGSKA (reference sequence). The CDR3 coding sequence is TGCAGTGCTAGTTGGGGCACGGATCAGCCCCAGCATTTT. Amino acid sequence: CSASWGTDQPQHF.

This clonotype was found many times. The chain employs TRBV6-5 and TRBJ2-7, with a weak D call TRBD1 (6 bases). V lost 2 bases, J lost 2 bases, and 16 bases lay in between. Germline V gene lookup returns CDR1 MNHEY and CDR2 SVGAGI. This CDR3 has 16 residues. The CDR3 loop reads CASSYLRTVGTYEQYF. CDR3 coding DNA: TGTGCCAGCAGTTACCTGAGGACAGTTGGAACCTACGAGCAGTACTTC.

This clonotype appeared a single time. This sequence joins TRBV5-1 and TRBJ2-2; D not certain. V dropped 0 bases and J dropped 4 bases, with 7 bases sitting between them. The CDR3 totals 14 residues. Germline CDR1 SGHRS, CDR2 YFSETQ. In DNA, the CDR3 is TGCGCCAGCAGCTTGGAACCGAGCACCGGGGAGCTGTTTTTT. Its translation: CASSLEPSTGELFF.

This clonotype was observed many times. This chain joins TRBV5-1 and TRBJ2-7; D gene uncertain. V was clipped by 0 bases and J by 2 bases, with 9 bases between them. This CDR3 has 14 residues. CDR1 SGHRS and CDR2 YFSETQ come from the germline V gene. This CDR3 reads CASSLGSRTYEQYF. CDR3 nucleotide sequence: TGCGCCAGCAGCTTGGGTTCGAGGACCTACGAGCAGTACTTC.

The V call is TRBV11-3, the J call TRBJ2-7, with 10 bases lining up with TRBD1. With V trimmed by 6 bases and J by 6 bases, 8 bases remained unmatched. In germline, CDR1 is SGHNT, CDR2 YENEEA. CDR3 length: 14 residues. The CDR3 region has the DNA TGTGCCAGCAGTTACGACAGGGGGCGCGTCGAGCAGTACTTC. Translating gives CASSYDRGRVEQYF.

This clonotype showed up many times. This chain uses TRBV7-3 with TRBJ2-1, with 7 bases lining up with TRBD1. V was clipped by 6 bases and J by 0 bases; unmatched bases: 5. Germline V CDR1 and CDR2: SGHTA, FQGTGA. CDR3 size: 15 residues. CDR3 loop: CASSSQGSSYNEQFF. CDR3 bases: TGTGCCAGCAGTTCACAGGGGAGCTCCTACAATGAGCAGTTCTTC. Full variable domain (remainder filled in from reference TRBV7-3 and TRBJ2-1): GAGVSQTPSNKVTEKGKYVELRCDPISGHTALYWYRQSLGQGPEFLIYFQGTGAADDSGLPNDRFFAVRPEGSVSTLKIQRTERGDSAVYLCASSSQGSSYNEQFFGPGTRLTVL.

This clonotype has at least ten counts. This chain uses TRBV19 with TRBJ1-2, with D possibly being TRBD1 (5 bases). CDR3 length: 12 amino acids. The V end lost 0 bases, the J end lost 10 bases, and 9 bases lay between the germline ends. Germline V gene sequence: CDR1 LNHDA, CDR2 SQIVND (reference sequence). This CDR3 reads CASSIEKGPYTF. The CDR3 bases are TGTGCCAGTAGTATAGAGAAGGGGCCCTACACCTTC.

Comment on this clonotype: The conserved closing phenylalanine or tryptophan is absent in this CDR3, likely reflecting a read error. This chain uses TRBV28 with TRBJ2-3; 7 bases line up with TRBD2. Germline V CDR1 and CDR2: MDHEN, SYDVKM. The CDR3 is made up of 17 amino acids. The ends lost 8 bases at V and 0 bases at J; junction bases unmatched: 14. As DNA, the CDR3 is TGTGCCAGCCCACCACCCGCGGGAGTAAGAAGCACAGATACGCAGTATCTT. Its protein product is CASPPPAGVRSTDTQYL.

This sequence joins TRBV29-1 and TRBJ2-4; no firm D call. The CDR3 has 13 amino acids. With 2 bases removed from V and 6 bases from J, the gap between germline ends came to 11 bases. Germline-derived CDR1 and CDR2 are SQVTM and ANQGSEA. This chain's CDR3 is CSVESINVNIQYF. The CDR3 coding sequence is TGCAGCGTTGAATCGATTAATGTAAACATTCAGTACTTC.

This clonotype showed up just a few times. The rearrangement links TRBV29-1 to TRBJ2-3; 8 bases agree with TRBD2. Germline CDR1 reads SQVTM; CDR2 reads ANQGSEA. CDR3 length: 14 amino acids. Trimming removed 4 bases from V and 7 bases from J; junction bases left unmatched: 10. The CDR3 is CSVGAGGRPNTQYF. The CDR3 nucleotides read TGCAGCGTTGGGGCCGGCGGGAGGCCGAATACGCAGTATTTT.

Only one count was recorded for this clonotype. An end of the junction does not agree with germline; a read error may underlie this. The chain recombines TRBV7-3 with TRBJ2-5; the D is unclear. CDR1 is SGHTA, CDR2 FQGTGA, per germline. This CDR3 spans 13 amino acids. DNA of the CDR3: TGTGCCAGCAGCGCGACTGTCCAAGAGGCCCAGTACTTC. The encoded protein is CASSATVQEAQYF.

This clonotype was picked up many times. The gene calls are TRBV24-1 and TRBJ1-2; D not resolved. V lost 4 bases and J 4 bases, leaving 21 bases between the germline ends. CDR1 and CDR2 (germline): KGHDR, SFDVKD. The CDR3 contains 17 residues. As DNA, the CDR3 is TGTGCCACCAGTGAACACGCAAAACGGAAAATGGGCTATGGCTACACCTTC. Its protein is CATSEHAKRKMGYGYTF.

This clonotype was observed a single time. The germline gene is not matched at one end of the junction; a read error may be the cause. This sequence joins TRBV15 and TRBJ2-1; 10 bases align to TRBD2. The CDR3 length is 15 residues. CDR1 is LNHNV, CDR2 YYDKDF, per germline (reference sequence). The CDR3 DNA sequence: TGTGCCACCAGCAGAGGGACTAGCGGAGTCAATGAGCAGCTCTTC. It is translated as CATSRGTSGVNEQLF.